What follows are 19 T cell receptor beta chains derived from one specimen sequenced in a study of vaccination effects on CD4 cells after COVID-19 (dated by TCRdb to 2022 to 2024). Libraries were made using the immunoSEQ multiplex PCR assay. Sourced from immuneACCESS, this table was stored by TCRdb with only in-frame sequences that have V and J called. A share of the clones is absent; for the studies checked, an unresolved V gene accounts for under half, and the remainder has no known explanation. The sample data list approximately 44,000 clones, and approximately 70% of these were observed just once. Roughly 25% of the sample is taken by the ten largest. No antigen has been assigned to these receptors. The ViraFEST assay stimulated PBMC with viral peptide pools and then used TCR sequencing to identify antigen-specific CD4+ T cell clonotypes by expansion. After around 10 days of culture, CD4+ T cells were isolated with the EasySep CD4+ T cell isolation kit. Healthy vaccine recipients had no prior SARS-CoV-2 infection, confirmed by negative nucleocapsid antibodies before and after vaccination.

This specimen consisted of CD4+ T cells from PBMCs cultured with HCoV-OC43 spike peptides, obtained before COVID-19 vaccination. This specimen's cell subset or site label, interpreted: HCoV-OC43 spike overlapping peptide pool stimulation. The source is a human donor who received a COVID-19 vaccine.

The rearrangement links TRBV9 to TRBJ1-6; D remains ambiguous. Germline V gene sequence: CDR1 SGDLS, CDR2 YYNGEE. Trimming took 3 bases from V and 0 from J, leaving 4 bases between them. The CDR3 has 14 residues. Here the CDR3 reads CASSGSSYNSPLHF. Written as DNA, the CDR3 is TGTGCCAGCAGCGGGAGCTCCTATAATTCACCCCTCCACTTT. Variable domain in full (rest from reference TRBV9 and TRBJ1-6): DSGVTQTPKHLITATGQRVTLRCSPRSGDLSVYWYQQSLDQGLQFLIQYYNGEERAKGNILERFSAQQFPDLHSELNLSSLELGDSALYFCASSGSSYNSPLHFGNGTRLTVT.

The V and J genes are TRBV6-5 and TRBJ2-7; the D is unclear. The CDR3 is 15 amino acids. V lost 6 bases to trimming and J lost 3 bases, with 18 bases between them. Germline V lookup: CDR1 MNHEY, CDR2 SVGAGI. This chain's CDR3 is CASRPGRSFLYEQYF. The CDR3 DNA sequence: TGTGCCAGCAGACCCGGACGTAGCTTTCTCTACGAGCAGTACTTC.

The chain is built from TRBV15 and TRBJ2-5; 7 nucleotides line up with TRBD1. From germline, CDR1 is LNHNV and CDR2 YYDKDF (reference sequence). The CDR3 covers 15 residues. V trimming: 4 bases; J trimming: 1 base; junction bases outside the gene matches: 6. This CDR3 is CATSIHRDSQETQYF. The CDR3 coding sequence is TGTGCCACCAGCATACACCGGGACAGCCAAGAGACCCAGTACTTC.

The V call is TRBV7-2, the J call TRBJ2-7; 11 bases are shared with TRBD1. There are 15 residues in the CDR3. Per germline, CDR1 SGHTA and CDR2 FQGNSA. V lost 5 bases, J lost 7 bases, and 10 bases stayed unmatched. The CDR3 spells CASSLDGQGAREQYF. Here the CDR3 DNA reads TGTGCCAGCAGCCTAGACGGACAGGGGGCGAGGGAGCAGTACTTC.

This clone was seen a few times. This chain connects TRBV5-1 to TRBJ1-2, with a tentative D call TRBD1 (6 bases). Trimming pared 6 bases from V and 3 bases from J, leaving 18 bases between. Germline CDR1 reads SGHRS; CDR2 reads YFSETQ. The CDR3 is 15 residues long. The CDR3 here is CASKATGNPYYGYTF. The CDR3 nucleotides are TGCGCCAGCAAGGCCACAGGGAATCCATACTATGGCTACACCTTC.

This clone was recorded once. CDR3 sequence (DNA): TGTGCTAGTGGTTTGGTAGGGACTAGCGGGGGTCCCTACGAGCAGTACTTC. Encoded protein: CASGLVGTSGGPYEQYF. The chain joins TRBV12-5 to TRBJ2-7, with TRBD2 matching over 14 bases. CDR3 size: 17 residues. In germline, CDR1 is LGHNT, CDR2 FRNRAP. The V gene end was trimmed by 0 bases and the J gene end by 2 bases; junction bases not matched to a gene: 3. Full variable domain (rest looked up from reference TRBV12-5 and TRBJ2-7): DARVTQTPRHKVTEMGQEVTMRCQPILGHNTVFWYRQTMMQGLELLAYFRNRAPLDDSGMPKDRFSAEMPDATLATLKIQPSEPRDSAVYFCASGLVGTSGGPYEQYFGPGTRLTVT.

The V and J genes are TRBV7-2 and TRBJ2-1; possibly TRBD1 for D (6 bases). The germline gives CDR1 SGHTA, CDR2 FQGNSA. The germline V and J ends were trimmed by 6 bases and 4 bases, with 13 bases remaining between them. CDR3 length: 14 residues. The CDR3 sequence is CASRRTTGYNEQFF. The CDR3 region has the DNA TGTGCCAGCAGACGTACGACAGGTTACAATGAGCAGTTCTTC.

The V gene is TRBV7-2, the J gene TRBJ1-4; D ambiguous. CDR1 and CDR2 (germline): SGHTA, FQGNSA. V was cut by 2 bases and J by 8 bases, with 9 bases left in between. The CDR3 consists of 13 residues. The CDR3: CASSLLEREKLFF. The CDR3 coding sequence is TGTGCCAGCAGCTTATTGGAGAGAGAAAAACTGTTTTTT.

The genes are TRBV18 and TRBJ1-1; unclear D gene. V was cut by 6 bases and J by 0 bases, with 8 bases left in between. Per germline, CDR1 KGHSH and CDR2 LQKENI. The CDR3 covers 13 residues. The CDR3 DNA sequence: TGTGCCAGCTCCCAGGACCTGAACACTGAAGCTTTCTTT. Protein: CASSQDLNTEAFF.

This clone appeared once. In DNA, the CDR3 is TGTGCCAGCAGGGCGGGACTTACTCAGTATTTT. It translates to CASRAGLTQYF. V gene TRBV7-2 combines with J gene TRBJ2-3; D is perhaps TRBD2 (6 bases). With 6 bases removed from V and 12 bases from J, the gap between germline ends came to 13 bases. In germline, CDR1 is SGHTA, CDR2 FQGNSA. CDR3 size: 11 residues.

V gene TRBV4-2 combines with J gene TRBJ2-6; unclear D gene. This CDR3 contains 16 residues. CDR1 is LGHNA and CDR2 is YNFKEQ in the germline V gene. The V gene lost 1 base and the J gene lost 0 bases, with 7 bases spanning the gap. This chain's CDR3 is CASSQAPVSGANVLTF. The CDR3 DNA reads as TGTGCCAGCAGCCAAGCCCCGGTCTCTGGGGCCAACGTCCTGACTTTC.

The gene calls are TRBV28 and TRBJ2-7; the D is unclear. CDR1 MDHEN and CDR2 SYDVKM come from the germline V gene. Trimming pared 6 bases from V and 2 bases from J, leaving 5 bases between. The CDR3 is 11 residues long. The CDR3 nucleotides are TGTGCCAGCAGCCGCGCCTACGAGCAGTACTTC. It is translated as CASSRAYEQYF.

The chain combines TRBV7-9 with TRBJ2-1; 7 bases line up with TRBD2. The germline V gene encodes CDR1 SEHNR and CDR2 FQNEAQ (reference sequence). CDR3 length: 19 amino acids. Trimming took 6 bases from V and 5 from J; bases not matched to a gene: 22. In nucleotides, the CDR3 is TGTGCCAGCAGTCTTTTAGCGCTAGGGGCTAGCGGATCCCACAATGAGCAGTTCTTC. The encoded protein is CASSLLALGASGSHNEQFF.

The chain combines TRBV5-5 with TRBJ2-7; perhaps TRBD1 as D (5 bases). Germline values: CDR1 SGHKS, CDR2 YYEKEE (reference sequence). The CDR3 runs 14 residues. V shed 0 bases and J shed 3 bases, with 10 bases lying between them. The CDR3 sequence is CASSLGQGRYEQYF. The CDR3, as DNA: TGTGCCAGCAGCTTGGGGCAGGGCCGCTACGAGCAGTACTTC. Based on the CDR3 plus reference TRBV5-5 and TRBJ2-7, the full variable domain is DAGVTQSPTHLIKTRGQQVTLRCSPISGHKSVSWYQQVLGQGPQFIFQYYEKEERGRGNFPDRFSARQFPNYSSELNVNALLLGDSALYLCASSLGQGRYEQYFGPGTRLTVT.

This chain connects TRBV7-2 to TRBJ1-1, with D possibly matching TRBD1 (5 bases). The length of the CDR3 is 16 residues. The V and J ends lost 5 bases and 4 bases respectively, with 20 bases between them. Germline assignment: CDR1 SGHTA and CDR2 FQGNSA. CDR3 amino acids: CASSPYFTGGSTEAFF. CDR3 nucleotides: TGTGCCAGCAGCCCGTACTTCACTGGGGGGAGCACTGAAGCTTTCTTT. Full variable domain (missing parts from reference TRBV7-2 and TRBJ1-1): GAGVSQSPSNKVTEKGKDVELRCDPISGHTALYWYRQSLGQGLEFLIYFQGNSAPDKSGLPSDRFSAERTGGSVSTLTIQRTQQEDSAVYLCASSPYFTGGSTEAFFGQGTRLTVV.

The rearrangement links TRBV5-1 to TRBJ1-1, with D perhaps TRBD1 (5 bases). Germline lookup yields CDR1 SGHRS and CDR2 YFSETQ. The CDR3 sequence is 12 residues long. V dropped 0 bases and J dropped 11 bases, with 11 bases sitting between them. The CDR3: CASSLESGMAFF. The CDR3 nucleotides are TGCGCCAGCAGCTTGGAATCAGGGATGGCTTTCTTT.

The rearrangement links TRBV30 to TRBJ1-5, with D tentatively TRBD1 (6 bases). This CDR3 is built from 15 residues. Germline V CDR1 and CDR2: GTSNPN, SVGIG (reference sequence). V shed 0 bases and J shed 2 bases, with 11 bases lying between them. CDR3 residues: CAWSVSRGGNQPQHF. As DNA, the CDR3 is TGTGCCTGGAGTGTCTCCAGGGGAGGCAATCAGCCCCAGCATTTT.

This clone was observed a few times. The chain couples TRBV5-4 to TRBJ1-6; D gene uncertain. The CDR3 length is 16 residues. Germline V lookup: CDR1 SGHNT, CDR2 YYREEE (reference sequence). V was trimmed by 4 bases and J by 3 bases, leaving 14 bases between them. CDR3 loop: CASSPGGSGYNSPLHF. The CDR3 DNA follows: TGTGCCAGCAGCCCGGGTGGTTCTGGCTATAATTCACCCCTCCACTTT.

This clone was observed a handful of times. The V and J genes are TRBV29-1 and TRBJ2-5, with D possibly matching TRBD2 (6 bases). Germline values: CDR1 SQVTM, CDR2 ANQGSEA. Deletions cut 3 bases from V and 1 base from J, with 12 bases between. This CDR3 contains 14 residues. The CDR3 region has the DNA TGCAGCGTTGACCGAGCGGGTACCCAAGAGACCCAGTACTTC. Its translation: CSVDRAGTQETQYF.